This entry lists 5 T cell receptor beta chains sequenced from one sample in a study of OX40 agonist ivuxolimab in advanced cancers. Libraries were prepared by immunoSEQ multiplex PCR; TCRdb keeps only in-frame clonotypes and omits some of them. The sample includes tens of thousands of clones, approximately 89% of them seen just once. The sample in question was CD4+ or CD8+ T cells sorted from blood, obtained in a trial of the OX40 agonist ivuxolimab. The receptors derive from an adult with an advanced solid tumor such as melanoma, head and neck, liver or kidney cancer.

This clone occurred once. The genes are TRBV10-2 and TRBJ1-6; 8 bases are shared with TRBD1. With V trimmed by 2 bases and J by 9 bases, 12 bases remained unmatched. This CDR3 has 17 amino acids. The germline gives CDR1 WSHSY, CDR2 SAAADI. The CDR3 reads CASSEASTDRGRSPLHF. DNA for the CDR3: TGCGCCAGCAGTGAGGCCAGCACAGACAGGGGCCGTTCACCCCTCCACTTT.

The CDR3 sequence is CASSFTNYGYTF. The CDR3 coding sequence is TGTGCCAGCAGTTTCACTAACTATGGCTACACCTTC. The J gene is TRBJ1-2, the V gene TRBV28; D remains unclear. Trimming pared 3 bases from V and 0 bases from J, leaving 2 bases between. Germline CDR1 is MDHEN and CDR2 is SYDVKM. This CDR3 spans 12 amino acids.

CDR3 nucleotide sequence: TGTGCCAGCAGTGGAGTAGCGGGCACAGATACGCAGTATTTT. This gives the protein CASSGVAGTDTQYF. The genes are TRBV6-1 and TRBJ2-3; TRBD2 is a possible D gene (6 bases). The CDR3 spans 14 residues. The V gene's germline CDR1 is MNHNS and CDR2 SASEGT. V shed 4 bases and J shed 1 base, with 9 bases lying between them.

J is TRBJ2-2 and V is TRBV7-9; possible D gene TRBD2, 6 bases. Trimming left V 4 bases short and J 4 bases short, with 16 bases between. The CDR3 loop spans 16 amino acids. Germline V gene sequence: CDR1 SEHNR, CDR2 FQNEAQ (reference sequence). CDR3 sequence: CASSSAAGIGTGELFF. CDR3 in DNA: TGTGCCAGCAGCTCAGCGGCGGGGATTGGCACCGGGGAGCTGTTTTTT.

This clone was observed a single time. The chain's CDR3 is CASSLGTGGNEQFF. The CDR3, as DNA: TGCGCCAGCAGCTTGGGGACAGGGGGCAATGAGCAGTTCTTC. The chain couples TRBV5-1 to TRBJ2-1; 10 bases map to TRBD1. The CDR3 runs 14 residues. CDR1 and CDR2 (germline): SGHRS, YFSETQ. Trimming took 0 bases from V and 6 from J; bases not matched to a gene: 0.